The 13 T cell receptor beta chains in this list originate from one sample, sequenced in a study of CD4 T cells in relation to SARS-CoV-2 and coronaviruses. CD4+ T cells from unexposed donors were obtained before the COVID-19 pandemic (2011-2018). After about 10 days of culture, CD4+ T cells were isolated. Sequenced by immunoSEQ multiplex PCR; TCRdb stores in-frame clones only, minus some. The sample includes tens of thousands of clones, 60% to 85% of them seen just once. For these TCRs, the target antigens are not known. Material for sequencing was CD4+ T cells from PBMCs, cultured in vitro. These TCRs come from a human donor in good health.

The rearrangement joins TRBV19 to TRBJ2-7; 7 nucleotides match TRBD2. Losses at the gene ends were 6 bases for V and 7 bases for J; bases not matched to a gene: 9. The CDR3 is 13 residues long. CDR1 and CDR2 (germline): LNHDA, SQIVND (reference sequence). The chain's CDR3 is CASRGVREREQYF. DNA for the CDR3: TGTGCCAGTAGAGGAGTGCGGGAGCGGGAGCAGTACTTC. The full variable domain, rest sourced from reference TRBV19 and TRBJ2-7, is DGGITQSPKYLFRKEGQNVTLSCEQNLNHDAMYWYRQDPGQGLRLIYYSQIVNDFQKGDIAEGYSVSREKKESFPLTVTSAQKNPTAFYLCASRGVREREQYFGPGTRLTVT.

The chain carries TRBV13 and TRBJ1-1; D remains ambiguous. Trimming pared 1 base from V and 2 bases from J, leaving 11 bases between. Germline V CDR1 and CDR2: PRHDT, FYEKMQ (reference sequence). The CDR3 loop spans 15 amino acids. The CDR3, as DNA: TGTGCCAGCAGCTTAGTTGAGGCCGCAAACACTGAAGCTTTCTTT. This translates into CASSLVEAANTEAFF.

CDR3 sequence reads: CSGLESGFSTDTQYF. In DNA, the CDR3 is TGCAGCGGTCTTGAGTCTGGATTTAGCACAGATACGCAGTATTTT. This chain links TRBV29-1 with TRBJ2-3; the D is unclear. Trimming removed 7 bases from V and 0 bases from J, with 17 bases in between. The CDR3 spans 15 residues. Germline CDR1 reads SQVTM; CDR2 reads ANQGSEA.

The chain is built from TRBV3-1 (or the pseudogene TRBV3-2) and TRBJ2-2; 9 bases agree with TRBD2. The CDR3 is 16 residues long. J gave up 4 bases and V 0 bases, and 3 bases lay outside the gene matches. Germline V gene sequence: CDR1 LGHDT, CDR2 YNNKEL (reference sequence). The CDR3 sequence is CASSQEAGGLTGELFF. CDR3 bases: TGTGCCAGCAGCCAAGAAGCGGGAGGCCTCACCGGGGAGCTGTTTTTT.

This rearrangement joins TRBV5-1 to TRBJ2-5; D gene ambiguous. The CDR3 is 12 residues long. The germline CDR1 and CDR2 sequences are SGHRS and YFSETQ. Deletions cut 3 bases from V and 5 bases from J, with 8 bases between. The DNA for the CDR3 is TGCGCCAGCAGCTGGGAAGGGGAGACCCAGTACTTC. It specifies CASSWEGETQYF.

The chain joins TRBV5-1 to TRBJ2-5, with D possibly matching TRBD1 (5 bases). CDR1 SGHRS and CDR2 YFSETQ come from the germline V gene. The CDR3 extends over 15 amino acids. Deletions cut 5 bases from V and 5 bases from J, with 19 bases between. The CDR3 DNA reads TGCGCCAGCAGACCTGTCAGGGCAGTCGGGGAGACCCAGTACTTC. It encodes CASRPVRAVGETQYF.

This clone is categorized as large. The chain links TRBV5-1 to TRBJ2-7; 7 nucleotides match TRBD2. Germline loops: CDR1 SGHRS, CDR2 YFSETQ. V gave up 4 bases and J gave up 2 bases; unmatched junction bases: 6. The CDR3 is 14 residues long. In DNA, the CDR3 is TGCGCCAGCAGCCTAGCGGTTAGGACCTACGAGCAGTACTTC. Amino acid sequence: CASSLAVRTYEQYF. Using reference TRBV5-1 and TRBJ2-7 for the parts outside the CDR3, the full variable domain is KAGVTQTPRYLIKTRGQQVTLSCSPISGHRSVSWYQQTPGQGLQFLFEYFSETQRNKGNFPGRFSGRQFSNSRSEMNVSTLELGDSALYLCASSLAVRTYEQYFGPGTRLTVT.

The table lists this clone with a count of one. In DNA form, the CDR3 reads TGTGCCACCAGTGATTTGGGGCGGGAAACCGGGGAGCTGTTTTTT. It yields the protein CATSDLGRETGELFF. The rearrangement joins TRBV24-1 to TRBJ2-2, with a possible D match to TRBD2 (6 bases). The V gene's germline CDR1 is KGHDR and CDR2 SFDVKD. The CDR3 consists of 15 residues. The V end lost 0 bases, the J end lost 5 bases, and 9 bases lay between the germline ends.

V usage is TRBV3-1 (or the pseudogene TRBV3-2) and J usage is TRBJ2-1; D gene unclear. This CDR3 spans 18 amino acids. In germline, CDR1 is LGHDT, CDR2 YNNKEL (reference sequence). The V gene lost 1 base and the J gene lost 0 bases, with 16 bases spanning the gap. In nucleotides, the CDR3 is TGTGCCAGCAGCCAAGGTTACGGTCCGATCCCCTCCTACAATGAGCAGTTCTTC. This translates into CASSQGYGPIPSYNEQFF.

The rearrangement joins TRBV27 to TRBJ2-2; the D gene is possibly TRBD1 (6 bases). CDR1 is MNHEY and CDR2 is SMNVEV in the germline V gene (reference sequence). V lost 6 bases and J 6 bases, leaving 14 bases between the germline ends. The CDR3 is made up of 14 amino acids. The CDR3 sequence: CASRRAGVSGELFF. As DNA, the CDR3 is TGTGCCAGCAGGCGGGCAGGGGTTTCCGGGGAGCTGTTTTTT.

The chain links TRBV7-9 to TRBJ2-2; the match to TRBD2 covers 9 bases. Germline trimming cut 3 bases from V and 6 bases from J; bases unmatched to any gene: 2. CDR1 and CDR2 from the germline V gene are SEHNR and FQNEAQ (reference sequence). This CDR3 spans 14 amino acids. CDR3 loop: CASSLAGGPGELFF. The CDR3 DNA is TGTGCCAGCAGCTTGGCGGGAGGGCCCGGGGAGCTGTTTTTT.

The V call is TRBV6-5, the J call TRBJ2-7, with 8 positions matching TRBD1. The CDR3 loop spans 14 amino acids. Germline assignment: CDR1 MNHEY and CDR2 SVGAGI. The trim removed 3 bases at V and 2 bases at J, leaving 3 bases unmatched. This CDR3 reads CASSYIQGAYEQYF. CDR3 DNA: TGTGCCAGCAGTTATATACAGGGGGCCTACGAGCAGTACTTC.

V is TRBV30 and J is TRBJ2-7; TRBD2 matches 7 bases. V shed 3 bases, J shed 5 bases, and the junction held 13 bases outside the gene matches. In germline, CDR1 is GTSNPN, CDR2 SVGIG (reference sequence). The CDR3 contains 15 residues. The CDR3 protein is CAWSSQSGTLNEQYF. The CDR3 coding sequence is TGTGCCTGGAGCTCCCAAAGCGGGACCCTTAACGAGCAGTACTTC.